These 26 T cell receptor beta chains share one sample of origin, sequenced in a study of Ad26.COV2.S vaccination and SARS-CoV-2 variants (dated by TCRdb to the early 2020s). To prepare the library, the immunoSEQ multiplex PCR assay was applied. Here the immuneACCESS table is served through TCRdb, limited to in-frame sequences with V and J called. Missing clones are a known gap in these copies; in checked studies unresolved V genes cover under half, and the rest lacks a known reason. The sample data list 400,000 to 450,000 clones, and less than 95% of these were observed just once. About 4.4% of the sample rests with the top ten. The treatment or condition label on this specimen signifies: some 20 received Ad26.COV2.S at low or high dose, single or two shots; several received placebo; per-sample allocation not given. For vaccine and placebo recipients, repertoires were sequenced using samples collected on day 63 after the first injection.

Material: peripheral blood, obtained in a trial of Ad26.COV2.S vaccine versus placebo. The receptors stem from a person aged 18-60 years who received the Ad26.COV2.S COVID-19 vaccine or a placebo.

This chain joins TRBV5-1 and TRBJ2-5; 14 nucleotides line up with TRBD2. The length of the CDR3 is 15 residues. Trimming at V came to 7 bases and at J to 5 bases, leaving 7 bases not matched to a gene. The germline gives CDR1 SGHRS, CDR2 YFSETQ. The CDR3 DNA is TGCGCCAGCGGCCCGGGACTAGCGGGAGTTGAGACCCAGTACTTC. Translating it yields CASGPGLAGVETQYF.

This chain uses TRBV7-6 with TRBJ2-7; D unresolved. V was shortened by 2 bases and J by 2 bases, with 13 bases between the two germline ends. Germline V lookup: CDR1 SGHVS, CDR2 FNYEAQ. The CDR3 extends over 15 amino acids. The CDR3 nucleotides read TGTGCCAGCAGCTTACGTCCCCAGACCCCCTACGAGCAGTACTTC. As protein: CASSLRPQTPYEQYF.

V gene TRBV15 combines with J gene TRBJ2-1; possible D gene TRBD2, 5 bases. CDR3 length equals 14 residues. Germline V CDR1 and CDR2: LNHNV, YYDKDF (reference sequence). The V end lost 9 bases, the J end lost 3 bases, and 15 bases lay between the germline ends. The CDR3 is CATHDTGDYNEQFF. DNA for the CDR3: TGTGCCACACACGACACCGGGGACTACAATGAGCAGTTCTTC.

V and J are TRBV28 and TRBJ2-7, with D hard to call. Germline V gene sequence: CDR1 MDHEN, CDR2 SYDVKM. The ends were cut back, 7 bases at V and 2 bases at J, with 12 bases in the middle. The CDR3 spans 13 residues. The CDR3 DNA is TGTGCCAGCACCACAGAGCTGACCTACGAGCAGTACTTC. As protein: CASTTELTYEQYF.

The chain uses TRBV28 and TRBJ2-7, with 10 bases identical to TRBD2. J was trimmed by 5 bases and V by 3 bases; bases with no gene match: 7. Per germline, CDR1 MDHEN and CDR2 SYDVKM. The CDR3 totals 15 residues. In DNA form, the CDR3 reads TGTGCCAGCAGTTTGCCGCTAGCGGGAGCGCACGAGCAGTACTTC. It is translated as CASSLPLAGAHEQYF.

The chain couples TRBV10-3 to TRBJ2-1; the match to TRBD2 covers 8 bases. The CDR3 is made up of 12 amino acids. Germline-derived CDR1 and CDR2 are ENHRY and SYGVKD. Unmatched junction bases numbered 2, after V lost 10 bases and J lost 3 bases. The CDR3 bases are TGTGCCACGCTAGCGGGCTACAATGAGCAGTTCTTC. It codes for CATLAGYNEQFF.

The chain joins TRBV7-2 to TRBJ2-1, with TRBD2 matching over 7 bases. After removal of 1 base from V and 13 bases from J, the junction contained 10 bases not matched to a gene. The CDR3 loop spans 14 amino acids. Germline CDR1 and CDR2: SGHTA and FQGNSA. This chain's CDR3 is CASSLGSSGDLQFF. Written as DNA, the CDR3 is TGTGCCAGCAGCTTAGGGTCTAGCGGCGATCTACAGTTCTTC.

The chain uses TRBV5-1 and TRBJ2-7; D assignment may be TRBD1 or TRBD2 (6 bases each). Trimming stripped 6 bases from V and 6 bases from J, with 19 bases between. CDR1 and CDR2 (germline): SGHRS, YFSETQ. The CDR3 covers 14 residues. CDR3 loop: CASTITWGASEQYF. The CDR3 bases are TGCGCCAGCACCATTACTTGGGGGGCCAGCGAGCAGTACTTC. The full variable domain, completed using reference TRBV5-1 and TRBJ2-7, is KAGVTQTPRYLIKTRGQQVTLSCSPISGHRSVSWYQQTPGQGLQFLFEYFSETQRNKGNFPGRFSGRQFSNSRSEMNVSTLELGDSALYLCASTITWGASEQYFGPGTRLTVT.

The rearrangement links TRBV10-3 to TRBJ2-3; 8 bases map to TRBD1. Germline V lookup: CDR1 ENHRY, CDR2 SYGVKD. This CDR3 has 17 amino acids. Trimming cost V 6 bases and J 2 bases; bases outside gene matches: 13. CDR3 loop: CAIRDFRQGQNTDTQYF. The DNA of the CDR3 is TGTGCCATCAGAGACTTTCGACAGGGGCAAAACACAGATACGCAGTATTTT.

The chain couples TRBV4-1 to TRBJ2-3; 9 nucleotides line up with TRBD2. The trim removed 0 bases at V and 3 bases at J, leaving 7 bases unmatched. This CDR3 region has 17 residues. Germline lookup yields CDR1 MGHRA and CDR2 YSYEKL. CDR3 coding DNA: TGCGCCAGCAGCCAAGAAGGTAGCGGGAGAGGGACAGATACGCAGTATTTT. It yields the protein CASSQEGSGRGTDTQYF.

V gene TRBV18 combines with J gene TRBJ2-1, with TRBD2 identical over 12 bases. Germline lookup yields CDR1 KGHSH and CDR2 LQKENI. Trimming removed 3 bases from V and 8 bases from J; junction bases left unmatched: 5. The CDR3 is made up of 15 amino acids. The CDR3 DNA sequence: TGTGCCAGCTCACCGAGGACTAGCGGGGTCGATGAGCAGTTCTTC. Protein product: CASSPRTSGVDEQFF.

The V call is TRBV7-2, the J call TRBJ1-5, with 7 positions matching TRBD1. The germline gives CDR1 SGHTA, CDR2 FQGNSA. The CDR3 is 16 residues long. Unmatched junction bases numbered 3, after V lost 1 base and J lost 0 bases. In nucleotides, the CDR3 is TGTGCCAGCAGCTTAGAGGGGACAGCTAGCAATCAGCCCCAGCATTTT. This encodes CASSLEGTASNQPQHF. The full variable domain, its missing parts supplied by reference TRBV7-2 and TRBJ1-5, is GAGVSQSPSNKVTEKGKDVELRCDPISGHTALYWYRQSLGQGLEFLIYFQGNSAPDKSGLPSDRFSAERTGGSVSTLTIQRTQQEDSAVYLCASSLEGTASNQPQHFGDGTRLSIL.

This chain's CDR3 is CASSTLQGASYNSPLHF. Here the CDR3 DNA reads TGTGCCAGCAGTACACTACAGGGGGCATCATATAATTCACCCCTCCACTTT. This sequence joins TRBV27 and TRBJ1-6; 9 bases are shared with TRBD1. The V gene end was trimmed by 5 bases and the J gene end by 4 bases; junction bases not matched to a gene: 9. CDR1 is MNHEY and CDR2 is SMNVEV in the germline V gene (reference sequence). The CDR3 totals 17 residues.

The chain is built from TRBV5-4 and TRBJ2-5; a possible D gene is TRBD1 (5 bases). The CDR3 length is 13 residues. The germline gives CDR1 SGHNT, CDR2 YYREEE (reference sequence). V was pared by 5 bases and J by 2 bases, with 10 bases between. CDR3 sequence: CASSSDRQETQYF. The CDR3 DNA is TGTGCCAGCAGTTCCGACAGACAAGAGACCCAGTACTTC. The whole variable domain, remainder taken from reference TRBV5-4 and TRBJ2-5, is ETGVTQSPTHLIKTRGQQVTLRCSSQSGHNTVSWYQQALGQGPQFIFQYYREEENGRGNFPPRFSGLQFPNYSSELNVNALELDDSALYLCASSSDRQETQYFGPGTRLLVL.

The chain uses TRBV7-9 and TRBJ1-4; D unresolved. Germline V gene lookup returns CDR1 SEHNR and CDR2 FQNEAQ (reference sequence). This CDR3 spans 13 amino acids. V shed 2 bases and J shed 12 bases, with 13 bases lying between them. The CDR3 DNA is TGTGCCAGCAGCTTAATCTCAGAAGGACAACTGTTTTTT. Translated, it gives CASSLISEGQLFF.

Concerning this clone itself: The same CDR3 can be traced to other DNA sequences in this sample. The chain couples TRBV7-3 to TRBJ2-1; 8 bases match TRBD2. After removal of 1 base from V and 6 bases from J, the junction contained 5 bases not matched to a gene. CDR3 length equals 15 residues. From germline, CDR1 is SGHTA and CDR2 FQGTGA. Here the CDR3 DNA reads TGTGCCAGCAGCTTAAGGCTAGCGGGTGGCAATGAGCAGTTCTTC. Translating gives CASSLRLAGGNEQFF.

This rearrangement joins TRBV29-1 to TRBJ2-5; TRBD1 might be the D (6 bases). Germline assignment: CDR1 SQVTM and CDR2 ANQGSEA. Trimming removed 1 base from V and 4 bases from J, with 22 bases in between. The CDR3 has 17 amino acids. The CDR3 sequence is CSVEVVGAVATPETQYF. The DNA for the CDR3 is TGCAGCGTTGAAGTAGTGGGGGCGGTAGCGACCCCAGAGACCCAGTACTTC.

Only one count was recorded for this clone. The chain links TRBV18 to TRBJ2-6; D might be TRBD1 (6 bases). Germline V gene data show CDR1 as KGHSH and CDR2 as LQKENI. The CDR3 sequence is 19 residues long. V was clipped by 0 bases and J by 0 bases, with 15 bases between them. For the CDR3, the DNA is TGTGCCAGCTCACCACCTACGGGACAACGAACCTCTGGGGCCAACGTCCTGACTTTC. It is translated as CASSPPTGQRTSGANVLTF.

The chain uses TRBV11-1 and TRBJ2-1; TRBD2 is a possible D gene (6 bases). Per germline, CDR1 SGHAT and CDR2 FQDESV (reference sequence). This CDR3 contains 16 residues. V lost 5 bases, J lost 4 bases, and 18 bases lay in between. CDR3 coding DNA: TGTGCCAGCAGCCAGCCCAGAACGGGAGCTTACAATGAGCAGTTCTTC. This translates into CASSQPRTGAYNEQFF.

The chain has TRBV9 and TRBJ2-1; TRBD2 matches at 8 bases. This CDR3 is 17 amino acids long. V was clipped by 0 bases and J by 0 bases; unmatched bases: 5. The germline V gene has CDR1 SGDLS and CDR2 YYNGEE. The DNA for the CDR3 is TGTGCCAGCAGCGTAGGGGTAGCGGGATCCTCCTACAATGAGCAGTTCTTC. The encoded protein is CASSVGVAGSSYNEQFF.

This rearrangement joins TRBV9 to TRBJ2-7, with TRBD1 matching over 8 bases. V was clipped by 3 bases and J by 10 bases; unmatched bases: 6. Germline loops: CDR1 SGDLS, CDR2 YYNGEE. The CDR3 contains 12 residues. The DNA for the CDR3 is TGTGCCAGCAGCGCCGGGACAGGCCCCCAGTACTTC. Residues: CASSAGTGPQYF.

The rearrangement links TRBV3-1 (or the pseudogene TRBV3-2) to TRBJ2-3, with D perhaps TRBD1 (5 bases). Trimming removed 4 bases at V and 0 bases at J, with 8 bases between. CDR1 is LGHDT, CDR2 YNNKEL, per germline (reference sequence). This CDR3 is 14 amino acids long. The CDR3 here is CASSPDISTDTQYF. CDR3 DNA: TGTGCCAGCAGCCCGGACATTAGCACAGATACGCAGTATTTT.

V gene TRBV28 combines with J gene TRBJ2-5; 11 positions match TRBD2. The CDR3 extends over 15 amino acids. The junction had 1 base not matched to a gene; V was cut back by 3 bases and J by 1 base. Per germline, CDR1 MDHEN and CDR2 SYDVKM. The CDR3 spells CASSLTSGTQETQYF. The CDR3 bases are TGTGCCAGCAGTTTGACTAGCGGGACCCAAGAGACCCAGTACTTC.

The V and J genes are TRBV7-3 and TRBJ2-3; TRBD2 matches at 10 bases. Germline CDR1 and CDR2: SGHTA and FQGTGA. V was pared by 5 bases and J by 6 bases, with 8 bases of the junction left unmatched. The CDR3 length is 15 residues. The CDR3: CASSPGLATTDTQYF. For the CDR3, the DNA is TGTGCCAGCAGCCCGGGACTAGCGACTACGGATACGCAGTATTTT.

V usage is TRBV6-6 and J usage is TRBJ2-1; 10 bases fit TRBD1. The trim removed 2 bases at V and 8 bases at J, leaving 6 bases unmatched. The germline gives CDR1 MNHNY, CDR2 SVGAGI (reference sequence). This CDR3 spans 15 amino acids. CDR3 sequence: CASSYPDRGFDEQFF. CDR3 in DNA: TGTGCCAGCAGTTACCCGGACAGGGGGTTCGATGAGCAGTTCTTC.

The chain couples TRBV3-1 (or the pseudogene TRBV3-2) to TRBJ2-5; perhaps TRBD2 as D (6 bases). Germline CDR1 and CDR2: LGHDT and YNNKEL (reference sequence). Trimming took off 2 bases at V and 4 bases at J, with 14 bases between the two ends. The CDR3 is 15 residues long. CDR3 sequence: CASSQLAAPGETQYF. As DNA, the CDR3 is TGTGCCAGCAGCCAATTAGCGGCACCCGGAGAGACCCAGTACTTC.